This TCR beta chain was obtained from a study of blood T cells in healthy people across ages. The length of the CDR3 is 13 residues. Germline CDR1 and CDR2: LGHDT and YNNKEL (reference sequence). Trimming took off 4 bases at V and 7 bases at J, with 12 bases between the two ends. Next came a second PCR, run for about 7 to 12 cycles, which used a sample-barcoded 5' primer along with a J-beta primer mix. TCRdb re-derived calls from the 5' RACE reads in MiXCR, one entry per CDR3 protein. The sample includes 1.5 million or so distinct CDR3 sequences, roughly 43% seen only once; the top ten take about 4%.

The TCR sequence derives from a woman aged 18-29 years in good health. The material sequenced was blood. The chain employs TRBV3-1 and TRBJ2-3; D gene unclear. The CDR3 nucleotides read TGTGCCAGCAGCCCCGGCTCGGGCTATACGCAGTATTTT. It translates to CASSPGSGYTQYF.